Listed below are T cell receptor beta chains from one sample, sequenced in a study of neurological immune-mediated disorders. TCRdb re-called the 5' RACE reads with MiXCR, one entry per CDR3 protein. The sample lists some 30,000 distinct CDR3 sequences, approximately 5% occurring once. Sequencing was done on a sample of CD4+ T cells from blood. These receptor sequences come from a woman between 50 and 59 years old in good health. The conserved cysteine and the conserved F or W are not part of the CDR3 here.

v_call	j_call	cdr3_aa
TRBV20-1	TRBJ2-7	SATTSGYEQY
TRBV28	TRBJ2-1	ASSFGGRNEQF
TRBV12-5	TRBJ2-3	ASGLGLAGVTDTQY
TRBV12-3/TRBV12-4	TRBJ2-7	ASTGQGIRYEQY
TRBV27	TRBJ2-1	ASSLDGRVGYNEQF
TRBV29-1	TRBJ2-7	SVETGYEQY
TRBV11-3	TRBJ2-1	ASSLVKGTNEQF
TRBV3-1	TRBJ1-2	ASSRRTDLVYGYT
TRBV5-1	TRBJ2-1	ASSLGSYNEQF
TRBV4-2	TRBJ2-7	ASSQEAGQGYEQY
TRBV7-9	TRBJ2-3	ASSLDLRNTDTQY
TRBV2	TRBJ1-2	ASSALQVPIDGYT
TRBV6-6	TRBJ2-6	ASSSIPAGGSGANVLT
TRBV15	TRBJ1-1	ATRPGAGTEAF
TRBV4-1	TRBJ2-3	ASSQGAGSTDTQY
TRBV14	TRBJ2-1	ASTRGTSGSNEQF
TRBV3-1	TRBJ2-3	ASSQDRERGTDTQY
TRBV29-1	TRBJ1-2	SVEGTGQGRDGYT
TRBV20-1	TRBJ2-3	SARDSRRPTDTQY
TRBV5-6	TRBJ2-3	ASSVDSRTQY
TRBV9	TRBJ2-3	ASTPGRGAVNTQY
TRBV7-2	TRBJ2-7	ASTFSGTSGVY
TRBV7-2	TRBJ1-2	ASSPGQGNYGYT
TRBV5-1	TRBJ2-4	ASSSRRDHENIQY
TRBV29-1	TRBJ2-1	SVLRLAGSEQF
TRBV7-7	TRBJ1-1	ASSLDREETQYFGPGGIDTEAF
TRBV7-2	TRBJ2-2	ASSRGQGVTGELF
TRBV29-1	TRBJ2-7	SVVEKTYEQY
TRBV7-2	TRBJ2-1	ASRPVRDYEQF
TRBV20-1	TRBJ1-5	SASNTNQPQH
TRBV10-3	TRBJ2-7	AISAGQAYEQY
TRBV2	TRBJ2-1	ASSASGRTYNEQF